The 24 T cell receptor beta chains reported below all come from one sample, sequenced in a study of T cell changes during pregnancy in multiple sclerosis. Measured with immunoSEQ multiplex PCR; TCRdb has only the in-frame clones, and not every one. The sample has some 100,000 clones, 90% to 95% seen once; the top ten hold under 1.5%. The sequences come from peripheral blood, collected in the second trimester of pregnancy. Receptors originate from a female donor with multiple sclerosis, enrolled in a pregnancy study.

The CDR3 here is CASRVRDLGLTDTQYF. The DNA of the CDR3 is TGTGCCAGCAGAGTCCGTGACTTAGGTCTCACAGATACGCAGTATTTT. The chain couples TRBV2 to TRBJ2-3; D is unresolved. The CDR3 consists of 16 residues. The germline V and J ends were trimmed by 6 bases and 2 bases, with 18 bases remaining between them. Germline CDR1 SNHLY, CDR2 FYNNEI.

The CDR3 region has the DNA TGTGCCAGCAGCCCCCGGGGAGGGGGAACGGTCACCGGGGAGCTGTTTTTT. It is translated as CASSPRGGGTVTGELFF. The V call is TRBV4-2, the J call TRBJ2-2; TRBD2 might be the D (7 bases). The CDR3 contains 17 residues. The germline CDR1 and CDR2 sequences are LGHNA and YNFKEQ. Trimming took 4 bases from V and 4 from J, leaving 19 bases between them.

This rearrangement joins TRBV5-1 to TRBJ2-1, with D unresolved. With 1 base removed from V and 6 bases from J, the gap between germline ends came to 14 bases. CDR1 is SGHRS and CDR2 is YFSETQ in the germline V gene. The CDR3 has 15 amino acids. As DNA, the CDR3 is TGCGCCAGCAGCTTGAACGACAACATCTTCAATGAGCAGTTCTTC. Residues: CASSLNDNIFNEQFF.

The chain links TRBV19 to TRBJ2-5, with 9 bases matching TRBD2. The germline CDR1 and CDR2 sequences are LNHDA and SQIVND (reference sequence). This CDR3 is built from 15 residues. Germline trimming cut 4 bases from V and 4 bases from J; bases unmatched to any gene: 7. CDR3 sequence reads: CASSNGGRAGETQYF. The CDR3 nucleotides are TGTGCCAGTAGTAATGGCGGGAGGGCCGGAGAGACCCAGTACTTC.

This chain uses TRBV4-2 with TRBJ1-4; 9 bases align to TRBD1. The CDR3 is 15 amino acids. CDR1 is LGHNA, CDR2 YNFKEQ, per germline. Germline trimming cut 1 base from V and 7 bases from J; bases unmatched to any gene: 4. CDR3 in amino acids: CASSQVGTGSEKLFF. The CDR3 DNA reads TGTGCCAGCAGCCAAGTCGGGACAGGGAGTGAAAAACTGTTTTTT.

V and J are TRBV25-1 and TRBJ2-2; 7 nucleotides align to TRBD2. After removal of 8 bases from V and 5 bases from J, the junction contained 5 bases not matched to a gene. Germline V lookup: CDR1 MGHDK, CDR2 SYGVNS. The CDR3 totals 13 residues. The CDR3 loop reads CASRGGHTGELFF. CDR3 bases: TGTGCCAGCCGGGGAGGGCATACCGGGGAGCTGTTTTTT.

This clone was observed once. The V call is TRBV5-1, the J call TRBJ2-1; TRBD1 aligns across 10 bases. CDR3 length equals 18 residues. Trimming removed 3 bases from V and 0 bases from J; junction bases left unmatched: 9. CDR1 SGHRS and CDR2 YFSETQ come from the germline V gene. Here the CDR3 reads CASSSGQGFMGSYNEQFF. For the CDR3, the DNA is TGCGCCAGCAGCTCGGGACAGGGGTTTATGGGCTCCTACAATGAGCAGTTCTTC.

The V and J genes are TRBV30 and TRBJ1-2; D might be TRBD1 (6 bases). V was cut by 0 bases and J by 4 bases, with 15 bases left in between. The CDR3 extends over 15 amino acids. Germline V CDR1 and CDR2: GTSNPN, SVGIG (reference sequence). CDR3 loop: CAWSVVDSGVYGYTF. For the CDR3, the DNA is TGTGCCTGGAGTGTAGTGGACAGTGGGGTCTATGGCTACACCTTC.

CDR3 sequence (DNA): TGTGCCAGCAGCCGGAGCGGGGGAGGGAACGAGCAGTACTTC. Amino acids: CASSRSGGGNEQYF. The chain carries TRBV14 and TRBJ2-7, with 8 bases aligning to TRBD2. Germline CDR1 is SGHDN and CDR2 is FVKESK. The J segment lost 5 bases and the V segment lost 4 bases, leaving 7 bases of the junction unmatched. The CDR3 has 14 residues. Drawing the rest from reference TRBV14 and TRBJ2-7, the complete variable domain is EAGVTQFPSHSVIEKGQTVTLRCDPISGHDNLYWYRRVMGKEIKFLLHFVKESKQDESGMPNNRFLAERTGGTYSTLKVQPAELEDSGVYFCASSRSGGGNEQYFGPGTRLTVT.

The rearrangement joins TRBV2 to TRBJ1-2; 7 nucleotides line up with TRBD1. The CDR3 is 17 residues long. After removal of 3 bases from V and 4 bases from J, the junction contained 14 bases not matched to a gene. CDR1 is SNHLY, CDR2 FYNNEI, per germline. CDR3 loop: CASSDRNRQGSGYGYTF. As DNA, the CDR3 is TGTGCCAGCAGTGACCGGAACCGACAGGGCTCGGGCTATGGCTACACCTTC.

This rearrangement joins TRBV5-1 to TRBJ1-2; D is unresolved. Trimming cost V 0 bases and J 2 bases, with 11 bases left between them. CDR1 and CDR2 from the germline V gene are SGHRS and YFSETQ. The CDR3 totals 15 residues. DNA for the CDR3: TGCGCCAGCAGCTTGGATGGCCCCAGAAACTATGGCTACACCTTC. Amino acid sequence: CASSLDGPRNYGYTF.

The rearrangement joins TRBV5-1 to TRBJ2-5, with D hard to call. V lost 0 bases to trimming and J lost 2 bases, with 8 bases between them. The germline gives CDR1 SGHRS, CDR2 YFSETQ. The CDR3 covers 14 residues. CDR3 nucleotides: TGCGCCAGCAGCTTGGGGGCAGTTCAAGAGACCCAGTACTTC. Protein product: CASSLGAVQETQYF.

The chain links TRBV2 to TRBJ2-2; the D gene is possibly TRBD2 (5 bases). The V end lost 6 bases, the J end lost 2 bases, and 13 bases lay between the germline ends. Germline CDR1 reads SNHLY; CDR2 reads FYNNEI. This CDR3 spans 15 amino acids. The chain's CDR3 is CASRDSLPNTGELFF. In DNA, the CDR3 is TGTGCCAGCAGGGACTCCCTTCCTAACACCGGGGAGCTGTTTTTT.

The chain links TRBV5-4 to TRBJ2-2, with TRBD2 matching over 11 bases. This CDR3 is built from 16 residues. V lost 3 bases, J lost 0 bases, and 1 base stayed unmatched. Germline V CDR1 and CDR2: SGHNT, YYREEE (reference sequence). The CDR3 here is CASSSLAGANTGELFF. CDR3 coding DNA: TGTGCCAGCAGCTCACTAGCGGGGGCGAACACCGGGGAGCTGTTTTTT.

The V gene is TRBV5-5, the J gene TRBJ1-1; tentative D call: TRBD1 (5 bases). V was trimmed by 0 bases and J by 5 bases, leaving 14 bases between them. Germline lookup yields CDR1 SGHKS and CDR2 YYEKEE (reference sequence). This CDR3 comprises 15 residues. In DNA, the CDR3 is TGTGCCAGCAGCTTGGCTGAAGGGGTTTGGACTGAAGCTTTCTTT. Protein: CASSLAEGVWTEAFF. The full variable domain, completed using reference TRBV5-5 and TRBJ1-1, is DAGVTQSPTHLIKTRGQQVTLRCSPISGHKSVSWYQQVLGQGPQFIFQYYEKEERGRGNFPDRFSARQFPNYSSELNVNALLLGDSALYLCASSLAEGVWTEAFFGQGTRLTVV.

This chain joins TRBV5-8 and TRBJ1-2; 8 bases map to TRBD1. The CDR3 covers 15 residues. Per the germline V gene, CDR1 is SGHTS and CDR2 is YDEGEE. Trimming at V came to 5 bases and at J to 1 base, leaving 7 bases not matched to a gene. The CDR3 bases are TGTGCCAGCAGGCCGACAGGGGTTTATAACTATGGCTACACCTTC. Residues: CASRPTGVYNYGYTF.

The rearrangement links TRBV27 to TRBJ2-1; D possibly corresponds to TRBD1 (6 bases). V was shortened by 0 bases and J by 6 bases, with 21 bases between the two germline ends. The CDR3 totals 18 residues. Germline V gene data show CDR1 as MNHEY and CDR2 as SMNVEV (reference sequence). The CDR3 here is CASSLSYKVTGWGNEQFF. In DNA, the CDR3 is TGTGCCAGCAGTTTATCGTACAAGGTGACAGGCTGGGGCAATGAGCAGTTCTTC.

The V and J genes are TRBV18 and TRBJ2-3; D possibly corresponds to TRBD1 (6 bases). This CDR3 has 14 amino acids. CDR1 KGHSH and CDR2 LQKENI come from the germline V gene. Trimming pared 6 bases from V and 2 bases from J, leaving 12 bases between. The CDR3 protein is CASSPTGPTDTQYF. The DNA of the CDR3 is TGTGCCAGCTCCCCTACAGGGCCCACAGATACGCAGTATTTT.

The chain carries TRBV11-2 and TRBJ2-1; 8 bases fit TRBD2. Germline-derived CDR1 and CDR2 are SGHAT and FQNNGV. This CDR3 has 17 residues. The ends lost 4 bases at V and 2 bases at J; junction bases unmatched: 10. This chain's CDR3 is CASSSRDSGVTYNEQFF. CDR3 DNA sequence: TGTGCCAGCAGCTCCCGGGATAGCGGGGTTACCTACAATGAGCAGTTCTTC. The full variable domain, in which reference TRBV11-2 and TRBJ2-1 provide the parts outside the CDR3, is EAGVAQSPRYKIIEKRQSVAFWCNPISGHATLYWYQQILGQGPKLLIQFQNNGVVDDSQLPKDRFSAERLKGVDSTLKIQPAKLEDSAVYLCASSSRDSGVTYNEQFFGPGTRLTVL.

In its sample, this clone was seen a few times. The chain is built from TRBV19 and TRBJ1-1, with 8 nucleotides matching TRBD1. CDR3 size: 13 residues. The ends lost 6 bases at V and 4 bases at J; junction bases unmatched: 4. The V gene's germline CDR1 is LNHDA and CDR2 SQIVND (reference sequence). The CDR3 spells CASRQGAITEAFF. The DNA of the CDR3 is TGTGCCAGTAGGCAGGGGGCAATCACTGAAGCTTTCTTT.

The chain employs TRBV16 and TRBJ1-2; 8 bases are shared with TRBD1. Germline-derived CDR1 and CDR2 are KGHSY and FQNENV. V lost 2 bases and J lost 4; bases outside the gene matches: 6. CDR3 length: 15 residues. The CDR3 sequence is CASSQRIGTGYGYTF. The DNA of the CDR3 is TGTGCCAGCAGCCAAAGAATAGGGACAGGCTATGGCTACACCTTC.

The V gene is TRBV18, the J gene TRBJ1-5; D remains ambiguous. The CDR3 is 14 residues long. Trimming pared 3 bases from V and 6 bases from J, leaving 12 bases between. Germline CDR1 reads KGHSH; CDR2 reads LQKENI. The CDR3 is CASSPSGEAQPQHF. For the CDR3, the DNA is TGTGCCAGCTCACCCTCCGGGGAGGCTCAGCCCCAGCATTTT.

The rearrangement uses TRBV9 and TRBJ2-7, with 7 positions matching TRBD2. This CDR3 is 16 amino acids long. Germline values: CDR1 SGDLS, CDR2 YYNGEE. Trimming took 4 bases from V and 4 from J; bases not matched to a gene: 14. CDR3 residues: CASSQLPGTTLYEQYF. Here the CDR3 DNA reads TGTGCCAGCAGCCAACTCCCCGGGACTACCTTATACGAGCAGTACTTC.

The chain is built from TRBV2 and TRBJ2-7, with 8 positions matching TRBD1. V was clipped by 4 bases and J by 7 bases; unmatched bases: 15. The CDR3 has 16 amino acids. Germline values: CDR1 SNHLY, CDR2 FYNNEI. The CDR3 region is CASSAPSQGAAGEQYF. The DNA for the CDR3 is TGTGCCAGCAGTGCCCCATCTCAGGGGGCTGCTGGGGAGCAGTACTTC.